Reported below is one T cell receptor beta chain. The antigen remains undetermined. Other DNA sequences in the same sample also yield this CDR3. Study processing details: ImmunoSEQ only sent back junction sequences with no quality scores, so filtering was done differently. Profiled with immunoSEQ multiplex PCR; TCRdb holds only in-frame clones, not every one. D and trimming come from the DNA, and the V and J calls and clone size come from that table. The sample contains about 580,000 clones, roughly 98% of which appear only once. V was trimmed by 5 bases and J by 8 bases, leaving 13 bases between them. This CDR3 is 13 amino acids long. Germline CDR1 reads MNHEY; CDR2 reads SMNVEV (reference sequence). CD8 cells classed as naive were CD45RO-negative and positively selected for CCR7, excluding terminally differentiated effector memory CD45RA+ cells. These data are taken from a study of shared clonotypes between healthy human individuals.

Notes on the study in general: Memory subsets generally showed lower estimated richness than naive subsets.

This TCR was recovered from a man younger than 40 in good health. Sequenced material: naive CD8+ T cells sorted from blood. This chain links TRBV27 with TRBJ2-1, with D perhaps TRBD2 (7 bases). Here the CDR3 reads CASSIQGRDEQFF. For the CDR3, the DNA is TGTGCCAGCAGTATCCAGGGGAGGGATGAGCAGTTCTTC.